Below are 4 T cell receptor beta chains sequenced from a single sample in a study of T cells expressing NK-cell markers. TCRdb reanalyzed the 5' RACE reads, giving one entry per CDR3 protein sequence and no DNA. Seen in this sample are about 160,000 distinct CDR3 sequences; the ten most common clones hold around 20%. Source material: blood T cells: a sorted CD56 or NKG2C T cell subset, CD4+ or CD8+ T cells, or bulk PBMC T cells (not recorded which). These receptors all come from a woman between 18 and 75 years old in good health.

The genes are TRBV9 and TRBJ2-5. Germline-derived CDR1 and CDR2 are SGDLS and YYNGEE. This CDR3 has 15 residues. CDR3: CASSVGSAVAETQYF.

This chain's CDR3 is CASSLDSGGPIRTQYF. The chain couples TRBV9 to TRBJ2-5; absent DNA, TCRdb's TRBD2 call cannot be checked. The CDR3 runs 16 residues. Germline V gene sequence: CDR1 SGDLS, CDR2 YYNGEE.

The V call is TRBV5-1, the J call TRBJ2-6; no DNA is available, so the TRBD2 call from TCRdb remains unchecked. The CDR3 runs 16 residues. Germline assignment: CDR1 SGHRS and CDR2 YFSETQ. CDR3 amino acids: CASSLEVRAGANVLTF. Full variable domain (outside the CDR3, taken from reference TRBV5-1 and TRBJ2-6): KAGVTQTPRYLIKTRGQQVTLSCSPISGHRSVSWYQQTPGQGLQFLFEYFSETQRNKGNFPGRFSGRQFSNSRSEMNVSTLELGDSALYLCASSLEVRAGANVLTFGAGSRLTVL.

This sequence joins TRBV2 and TRBJ2-3; TCRdb proposes TRBD1, but this gene call is untestable without DNA. The CDR3 is 13 amino acids. Germline CDR1 reads SNHLY; CDR2 reads FYNNEI. The CDR3 is CASSRDRTDTQYF.